This entry features one T cell receptor (beta chain) sequence. The data stem from a study of blood T cell repertoires in COVID-19. Overall study context: COVID-19 samples from acute and convalescent phases originated in the United States, Italy and Spain.

V gave up 4 bases and J gave up 1 base; unmatched junction bases: 10. The CDR3 contains 18 residues. Germline V lookup: CDR1 MNHNS, CDR2 SASEGT. Per the authors' pipeline: Amplified reference gene primers provided the basis for estimating nucleated cell counts. Sequencing was performed with immunoSEQ multiplex PCR; in TCRdb, only in-frame clones are kept and a portion is missing. V, J and clone size were drawn from that table, and D and trimming were deduced from the DNA. This table holds tens of thousands of clones, approximately 90% found once. The clonotype originates from a man in his 60s with acute or convalescent COVID-19. The rearrangement links TRBV6-1 to TRBJ2-5, with 12 positions matching TRBD2. The specimen was peripheral blood. The CDR3 nucleotides read TGTGCCAGCAGTGCCCCGGGTTCTAGCGGGGGGGCCCAAGAGACCCAGTACTTC. Translation: CASSAPGSSGGAQETQYF.